Shown below are 18 T cell receptor beta chains from a single sample sequenced in a study of OX40 agonist ivuxolimab in advanced cancers. The library was generated by the immunoSEQ multiplex PCR assay. The table was pulled from immuneACCESS by TCRdb, which kept in-frame rearrangements only. Such tables lose some clones; where checked, under half of the loss comes from unresolved V genes, and the rest has no known cause. The sample table holds around 43,000 clones, of which around 89% were seen once. The ten biggest clones cover around 16% of the sample. Sequencing used CD4+ or CD8+ T cells sorted from blood, obtained in a trial of the OX40 agonist ivuxolimab. The source of these receptors is an adult with an advanced solid tumor such as melanoma, head and neck, liver or kidney cancer.

V is TRBV6-1 and J is TRBJ1-1; possible D gene TRBD1, 6 bases. CDR1 and CDR2 from the germline V gene are MNHNS and SASEGT. CDR3 length: 12 residues. With 6 bases removed from V and 5 bases from J, the gap between germline ends came to 10 bases. CDR3 nucleotides: TGTGCCAGCAGACAGGGTGGAACTGAAGCTTTCTTT. This gives the protein CASRQGGTEAFF.

The CDR3 DNA reads as TGTGCCAGCAGTACCTACAGTAATTCACCCCTCCACTTT. As protein: CASSTYSNSPLHF. V is TRBV27 and J is TRBJ1-6; no firm D call. Germline CDR1 and CDR2: MNHEY and SMNVEV (reference sequence). The CDR3 has 13 amino acids. The V and J ends lost 5 bases and 6 bases respectively, with 8 bases between them.

The rearrangement uses TRBV10-1 and TRBJ1-1; D might be TRBD1 (5 bases). Germline lookup yields CDR1 WNHNN and CDR2 SYGVQD (reference sequence). The length of the CDR3 is 14 residues. With 0 bases removed from V and 4 bases from J, the gap between germline ends came to 9 bases. CDR3: CASSESPRGTEAFF. As DNA, the CDR3 is TGCGCCAGCAGTGAGTCGCCAAGGGGCACTGAAGCTTTCTTT.

The J gene is TRBJ1-1, the V gene TRBV6-5; 7 bases are shared with TRBD1. V dropped 5 bases and J dropped 1; count of bases not matched to a gene: 7. This CDR3 comprises 15 residues. Germline V gene sequence: CDR1 MNHEY, CDR2 SVGAGI. CDR3 residues: CASSTLQGENTEAFF. The CDR3 nucleotides read TGTGCCAGCAGTACCCTTCAGGGGGAGAACACTGAAGCTTTCTTT.

The chain is built from TRBV7-5 and TRBJ2-1; the table's D gene call, TRBD2, was not cross checked with the DNA. TRBV7-5 is annotated as a pseudogene. This CDR3 contains 15 residues. CDR3 in amino acids: CVRSFGLAPSCEQFF. In DNA, the CDR3 is TGTGTCAGAAGCTTTGGACTAGCCCCCAGTTGTGAGCAGTTCTTC.

The J gene is TRBJ2-7, the V gene TRBV2; 13 bases map to TRBD2. This CDR3 has 17 residues. Germline loops: CDR1 SNHLY, CDR2 FYNNEI. V dropped 10 bases and J dropped 6; count of bases not matched to a gene: 18. CDR3 amino acids: CAIGGRLRTSGRGEQYF. The CDR3 coding sequence is TGTGCCATTGGGGGACGCCTCAGGACTAGCGGGAGAGGCGAGCAGTACTTC.

In regard to this clone: Mismatch with germline at one junction end may stem from a read error. The rearrangement links TRBV6-5 to TRBJ2-1; 7 nucleotides line up with TRBD2. There are 15 residues in the CDR3. CDR1 and CDR2 (germline): MNHEY, SVGAGI. CDR3 sequence: CASSYGAGLNAPGVF. The CDR3 DNA is TGTGCCAGCAGTTACGGGGCGGGACTAAACGCCCCCGGGGTCTTC.

CDR3 bases: TGTGCCAGCAGCTTAGGCCTCGACACCTACACCTTC. Its translation: CASSLGLDTYTF. V gene TRBV11-2 combines with J gene TRBJ1-2, with unresolved D. The germline CDR1 and CDR2 sequences are SGHAT and FQNNGV. The CDR3 contains 12 residues. The V end was cut by 1 base, the J end by 10 bases, with 10 bases between.

The chain employs TRBV9 and TRBJ2-3; D perhaps matches TRBD2 (5 bases). V was cut by 3 bases and J by 2 bases, with 16 bases left in between. The CDR3 covers 16 residues. Germline V CDR1 and CDR2: SGDLS, YYNGEE. DNA for the CDR3: TGTGCCAGCAGCGCAGAGGGCCTCCCCTTCACAGATACGCAGTATTTT. Translation gives CASSAEGLPFTDTQYF.

V usage is TRBV19 and J usage is TRBJ2-7; D remains ambiguous. V gave up 3 bases and J gave up 6 bases, with 12 bases separating them. Germline CDR1 LNHDA, CDR2 SQIVND (reference sequence). This CDR3 region has 13 residues. The CDR3 nucleotides read TGTGCCAGTAGTATGATCTTTAGGGCCGAGCAGTACTTC. This codes for CASSMIFRAEQYF.

The rearrangement links TRBV9 to TRBJ1-2; weak D call: TRBD1 (6 bases). The CDR3 length is 13 residues. V gave up 5 bases and J gave up 5 bases, with 13 bases separating them. Per the germline V gene, CDR1 is SGDLS and CDR2 is YYNGEE. This CDR3 is CASRGDRRYGYTF. CDR3 coding DNA: TGTGCCAGCAGGGGCGACAGGAGATATGGCTACACCTTC.

The chain employs TRBV6-1 and TRBJ1-1, with D possibly matching TRBD1 (6 bases). V shed 3 bases and J shed 5 bases, with 13 bases lying between them. This CDR3 comprises 14 residues. In germline, CDR1 is MNHNS, CDR2 SASEGT. CDR3 sequence (DNA): TGTGCCAGCAGTGAGGCGCGGGGGCGGACTGAAGCTTTCTTT. Encoded protein: CASSEARGRTEAFF.

The chain has TRBV6-5 and TRBJ2-5, with D perhaps TRBD1 or TRBD2 (7 bases each). Germline V gene sequence: CDR1 MNHEY, CDR2 SVGAGI. The CDR3 runs to 14 residues. Deletions cut 5 bases from V and 2 bases from J, with 12 bases between. In DNA, the CDR3 is TGTGCCAGCAGTCGACAGGGAGGGCAAGAGACCCAGTACTTC. It encodes CASSRQGGQETQYF.

V gene TRBV13 combines with J gene TRBJ2-7, with D perhaps matching TRBD2 (5 bases). Between the trimmed V and J ends, which lost 5 bases and 5 bases, there was a span of 19 bases. This CDR3 is 15 amino acids long. Germline V gene data show CDR1 as PRHDT and CDR2 as FYEKMQ (reference sequence). The CDR3: CASSLGLFTPNEQYF. The CDR3 nucleotides are TGTGCCAGCAGCCTCGGACTTTTCACTCCGAACGAGCAGTACTTC.

This clone was detected only a few times. V and J are TRBV7-8 and TRBJ2-7; D is perhaps TRBD2 (6 bases). The V gene lost 1 base and the J gene lost 3 bases, with 10 bases spanning the gap. Germline-derived CDR1 and CDR2 are SGHVS and FQNEAQ. The CDR3 contains 14 residues. This CDR3 reads CASSLGASVYEQYF. Written as DNA, the CDR3 is TGTGCCAGCAGCTTAGGGGCTAGCGTCTACGAGCAGTACTTC.

This chain uses TRBV11-2 with TRBJ2-1, with D possibly TRBD2 on 5 matching bases. Germline-derived CDR1 and CDR2 are SGHAT and FQNNGV. V lost 3 bases and J 5 bases, leaving 14 bases between the germline ends. CDR3 length equals 15 residues. CDR3 bases: TGTGCCAGCAGCTTCCGACTAACAAAAAACAATGAGCAGTTCTTC. Residues: CASSFRLTKNNEQFF.

The chain carries TRBV4-1 and TRBJ1-5; weak D call: TRBD1 (5 bases). Trimming cost V 5 bases and J 7 bases, with 12 bases left between them. The V gene's germline CDR1 is MGHRA and CDR2 YSYEKL. This CDR3 contains 13 residues. Here the CDR3 reads CASSAPGFQPQHF. CDR3 DNA sequence: TGCGCCAGCAGCGCCCCAGGGTTCCAGCCCCAGCATTTT.

The chain joins TRBV13 to TRBJ2-7; D is uncertain. The CDR3 extends over 12 amino acids. CDR1 and CDR2 from the germline V gene are PRHDT and FYEKMQ (reference sequence). With 3 bases removed from V and 0 bases from J, the gap between germline ends came to 3 bases. The CDR3 loop reads CASSLSSYEQYF. The CDR3 DNA follows: TGTGCCAGCAGCTTGAGCTCCTACGAGCAGTACTTC.